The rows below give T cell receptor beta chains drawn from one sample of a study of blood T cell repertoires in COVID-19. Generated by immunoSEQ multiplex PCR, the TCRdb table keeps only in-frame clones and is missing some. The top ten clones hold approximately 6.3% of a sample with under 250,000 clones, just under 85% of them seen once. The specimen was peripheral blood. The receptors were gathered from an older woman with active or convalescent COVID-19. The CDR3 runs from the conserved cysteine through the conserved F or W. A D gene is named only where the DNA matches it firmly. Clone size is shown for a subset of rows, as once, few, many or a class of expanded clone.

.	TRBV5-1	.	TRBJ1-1	CASSPRQVPFSNTEAFF	TGCGCCAGCAGCCCGAGACAGGTCCCCTTTTCGAACACTGAAGCTTTCTTT
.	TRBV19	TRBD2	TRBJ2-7	CASSIWLAESGEQYF	TGTGCCAGTAGTATATGGCTAGCGGAGTCGGGGGAGCAGTACTTC
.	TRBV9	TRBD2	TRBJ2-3	CASSVAGGPRDTQYF	TGTGCCAGCAGCGTAGCGGGAGGGCCGAGGGATACGCAGTATTTT
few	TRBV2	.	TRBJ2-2	CASRSRQDAELFF	TGTGCCAGCAGGTCTCGACAGGACGCAGAGCTGTTTTTT
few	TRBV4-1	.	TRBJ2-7	CASSSRKDEQYF	TGCGCCAGCAGTTCGCGGAAGGACGAGCAGTACTTC
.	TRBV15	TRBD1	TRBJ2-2	CATSARQGANTGELFF	TGTGCCACCAGCGCGCGGCAGGGGGCGAACACCGGGGAGCTGTTTTTT
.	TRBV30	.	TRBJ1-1	CACQRANWDTEAFF	TGTGCCTGTCAGCGGGCGAATTGGGACACTGAAGCTTTCTTT
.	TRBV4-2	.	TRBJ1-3	CASSQDSVRFGNTIYF	TGTGCCAGCAGCCAAGATTCGGTCAGGTTTGGAAACACCATATATTTT
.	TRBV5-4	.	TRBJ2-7	CASSSGSYEQYF	TGTGCCAGCAGCTCCGGGTCCTACGAGCAGTACTTC
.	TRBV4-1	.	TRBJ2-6	CASSPEGAPGANVLTF	TGCGCCAGCAGCCCGGAGGGGGCGCCAGGGGCCAACGTCCTGACTTTC
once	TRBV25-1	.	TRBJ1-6	CASRASNSPLHF	TGTGCCAGCAGAGCTTCCAATTCACCCCTCCACTTT
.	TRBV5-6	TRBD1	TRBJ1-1	CASSLAVDRGRTRAFF	TGTGCCAGCAGCTTGGCAGTAGACAGGGGGCGGACCAGGGCTTTCTTT
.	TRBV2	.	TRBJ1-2	CASSDNSNYGYTF	TGTGCCAGCAGTGACAATTCTAACTATGGCTACACCTTC
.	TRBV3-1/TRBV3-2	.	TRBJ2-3	CASSPPPRGSTDTQYF	TGTGCCAGCAGCCCCCCCCCGCGGGGTAGCACAGATACGCAGTATTTT
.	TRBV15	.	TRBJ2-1	CATSRVRQRTYNEQFF	TGTGCCACCAGCAGGGTCCGGCAGCGGACCTACAATGAGCAGTTCTTC
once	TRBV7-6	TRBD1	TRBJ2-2	CASSWGQGQNGELFF	TGTGCCAGCAGCTGGGGACAGGGGCAAAACGGGGAGCTGTTTTTT
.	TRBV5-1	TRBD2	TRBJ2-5	CASSDIPGTSRGETQYF	TGCGCCAGCAGCGACATACCCGGGACTAGCCGAGGAGAGACCCAGTACTTC
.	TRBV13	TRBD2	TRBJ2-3	CASSGTSGSTDTQYF	TGTGCCAGCAGTGGGACTAGCGGAAGCACAGATACGCAGTATTTT
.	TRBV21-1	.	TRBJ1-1	CASSSEVQNTEAFF	TGTGCCAGCAGCTCCGAAGTACAGAACACTGAAGCTTTCTTT
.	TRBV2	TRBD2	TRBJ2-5	CASMSLAEKETQYF	TGTGCCAGCATGAGCCTAGCGGAAAAAGAGACCCAGTACTTC
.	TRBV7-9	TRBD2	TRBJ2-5	CASRGTGLESIVETQYF	TGTGCCAGCAGGGGCACTGGACTAGAATCTATTGTGGAGACCCAGTACTTC
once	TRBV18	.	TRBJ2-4	CASSPTTAENIQYF	TGTGCCAGCTCACCTACGACAGCCGAAAACATTCAGTACTTC
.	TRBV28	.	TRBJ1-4	CASSLRSIRLEEKLFF	TGTGCCAGCAGTTTACGATCCATCCGCTTGGAGGAAAAACTGTTTTTT
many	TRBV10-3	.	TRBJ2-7	CAISDPGSAYEQYF	TGTGCCATCAGTGATCCGGGATCGGCTTACGAGCAGTACTTC
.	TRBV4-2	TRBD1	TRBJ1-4	CASSRTGGSMVDEKLFF	TGTGCCAGCAGCAGGACAGGGGGCTCCATGGTGGATGAAAAACTGTTTTTT
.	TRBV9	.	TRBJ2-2	CASTKTANTGELFF	TGTGCCAGCACGAAGACAGCGAACACCGGGGAGCTGTTTTTT
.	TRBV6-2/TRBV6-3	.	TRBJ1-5	CASSTRQDRQPQHF	TGTGCCAGCAGTACTAGACAGGATAGACAGCCCCAGCATTTT
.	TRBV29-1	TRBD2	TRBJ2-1	CSGIPGLAGEGNEQFF	TGCAGCGGCATTCCGGGACTAGCGGGAGAAGGCAATGAGCAGTTCTTC
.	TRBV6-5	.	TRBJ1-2	CASSLRKNYGYTF	TGTGCCAGCAGTTTGCGGAAAAACTATGGCTACACCTTC
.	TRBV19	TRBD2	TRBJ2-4	CASSTAGGFRNIQYF	TGTGCCAGTAGTACAGCGGGGGGGTTCCGGAACATTCAGTACTTC
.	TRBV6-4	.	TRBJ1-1	CASSERGRGRNTEAFF	TGTGCCAGCAGTGAGAGGGGGAGGGGGAGGAACACTGAAGCTTTCTTT
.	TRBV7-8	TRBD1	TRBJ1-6	CASSFNVRGLSYNSPLHF	TGTGCCAGCAGCTTCAACGTCAGGGGGCTATCCTATAATTCACCCCTCCACTTT
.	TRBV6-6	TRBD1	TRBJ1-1	CASSYARTGDTEAFF	TGTGCCAGCAGTTACGCCCGGACAGGGGACACTGAAGCTTTCTTT
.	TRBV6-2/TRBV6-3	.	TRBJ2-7	CASSYPPTYEQYF	TGTGCCAGCAGTTACCCCCCCACTTACGAGCAGTACTTC
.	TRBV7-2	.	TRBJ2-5	CASTSAGASMAQYF	TGTGCCAGCACCTCGGCGGGGGCCTCCATGGCCCAGTACTTC
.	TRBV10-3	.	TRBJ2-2	CAISEVLNTGELFF	TGTGCCATCAGTGAGGTATTGAACACCGGGGAGCTGTTTTTT
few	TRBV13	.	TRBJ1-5	CASSLDSSNQPQHF	TGTGCCAGCAGCTTAGACAGTAGCAATCAGCCCCAGCATTTT
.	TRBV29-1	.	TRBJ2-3	CSVLTLAVSTDTQYF	TGCAGCGTCCTCACCTTAGCGGTTAGCACAGATACGCAGTATTTT
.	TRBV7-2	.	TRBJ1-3	CASSPRGHASGNTIYF	TGTGCCAGCAGCCCCAGGGGCCATGCATCTGGAAACACCATATATTTT
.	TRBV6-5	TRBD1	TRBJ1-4	CATEDRGTANEKLFF	TGTGCCACCGAGGATCGAGGGACAGCTAATGAAAAACTGTTTTTT
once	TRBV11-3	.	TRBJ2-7	CASSGTIYEQYF	TGTGCCAGCTCCGGGACAATCTACGAGCAGTACTTC
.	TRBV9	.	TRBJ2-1	CASSVEPRGYEQFF	TGTGCCAGCAGCGTAGAGCCCCGGGGGTATGAGCAGTTCTTC
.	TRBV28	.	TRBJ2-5	CASSSQGTSGTSQETQYF	TGTGCCAGCAGTTCACAGGGGACCTCCGGGACTAGCCAAGAGACCCAGTACTTC
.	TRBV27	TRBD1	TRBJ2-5	CASSFGTGETQYF	TGTGCCAGCAGTTTTGGGACAGGGGAGACCCAGTACTTC
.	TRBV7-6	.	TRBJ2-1	CASSLDNGNEQFF	TGTGCCAGCAGCTTGGACAATGGCAATGAGCAGTTCTTC
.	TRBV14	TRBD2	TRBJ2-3	CASSLASGGADTQYF	TGTGCCAGCAGCTTGGCTAGCGGGGGCGCAGATACGCAGTATTTT
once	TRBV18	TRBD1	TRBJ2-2	CASSPRTGSGFGELFF	TGTGCCAGCTCACCACGGACAGGCAGCGGATTCGGGGAGCTGTTTTTT
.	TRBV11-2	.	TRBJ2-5	CASSLEGPETQYF	TGTGCCAGCAGCTTAGAGGGCCCAGAGACCCAGTACTTC
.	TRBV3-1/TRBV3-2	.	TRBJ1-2	CASSQDGGGENYGYTF	TGTGCCAGCAGCCAAGATGGAGGAGGGGAGAACTATGGCTACACCTTC
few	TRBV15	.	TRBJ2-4	CATSIGGVGNIQYF	TGTGCCACCAGCATCGGGGGAGTAGGGAACATTCAGTACTTC
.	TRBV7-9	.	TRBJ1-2	CASSSTGSGGYTF	TGTGCCAGCAGCTCCACAGGGAGTGGTGGCTACACCTTC